These 21 T cell receptor beta chains share one sample of origin, sequenced in a study of beta chain features in type 1 diabetes. Study-level results: Significant though moderate, a shortening of TCRB CDR3s appeared in all four CD4+ subsets of Type 1 diabetes patients.

Antigen specificity for these receptors is unknown. The study reverse transcribed the entire isolated RNA, so it sequenced expressed TCRB transcripts. Sequencing was performed with immunoSEQ multiplex PCR; in TCRdb, only in-frame clones are kept and a portion is missing. Among 400,000 or so clones listed, about 12% were seen once. The sample was naive CD4+ T cells from blood. Receptor source: a young woman with type 1 diabetes.

The chain couples TRBV18 to TRBJ2-6, with D possibly TRBD1 on 6 matching bases. V was cut by 4 bases and J by 0 bases, with 13 bases left in between. CDR1 and CDR2 (germline): KGHSH, LQKENI. The length of the CDR3 is 17 residues. CDR3 loop: CASSQTGPSSGANVLTF. CDR3 nucleotides: TGTGCCAGCTCACAAACAGGGCCTAGCTCTGGGGCCAACGTCCTGACTTTC.

V is TRBV29-1 and J is TRBJ2-7; 8 bases align to TRBD2. Germline V gives CDR1 SQVTM, CDR2 ANQGSEA. The length of the CDR3 is 13 residues. V lost 8 bases and J lost 2; bases outside the gene matches: 8. DNA for the CDR3: TGCAGCACTTTAGCGGGAACGGCCTACGAGCAGTACTTC. Protein: CSTLAGTAYEQYF.

The CDR3 region is CASSLAGGSFEQYF. The CDR3 nucleotides are TGTGCCAGCAGCTTAGCGGGAGGGTCGTTCGAGCAGTACTTC. The chain couples TRBV7-2 to TRBJ2-7; the match to TRBD2 covers 7 bases. V shed 0 bases, J shed 6 bases, and the junction held 5 bases outside the gene matches. This CDR3 spans 14 amino acids. Germline V gives CDR1 SGHTA, CDR2 FQGNSA.

In this sample, this clone turned up a few times. The CDR3 nucleotides read TGTGCCGGACGTCTAGCGGGAGTGGCAGATACGCAGTATTTT. Its translation: CAGRLAGVADTQYF. The J gene is TRBJ2-3, the V gene TRBV6-1; 10 bases match TRBD2. Germline CDR1 MNHNS, CDR2 SASEGT. V trimming: 11 bases; J trimming: 4 bases; junction bases outside the gene matches: 9. This CDR3 has 14 residues.

This rearrangement joins TRBV9 to TRBJ1-6, with 8 bases identical to TRBD1. V lost 4 bases and J lost 9; bases outside the gene matches: 9. Germline CDR1 SGDLS, CDR2 YYNGEE. The CDR3 has 15 residues. The DNA for the CDR3 is TGTGCCAGCAGCCCCCCAGGGGGCAATGGTTCACCCCTCCACTTT. Amino acid sequence: CASSPPGGNGSPLHF. Combining the CDR3 with reference TRBV9 and TRBJ1-6 gives the whole variable domain DSGVTQTPKHLITATGQRVTLRCSPRSGDLSVYWYQQSLDQGLQFLIQYYNGEERAKGNILERFSAQQFPDLHSELNLSSLELGDSALYFCASSPPGGNGSPLHFGNGTRLTVT.

This clone was detected a few times. The chain links TRBV9 to TRBJ2-5, with D possibly being TRBD2 (6 bases). Trimming took off 0 bases at V and 3 bases at J, with 9 bases between the two ends. Germline V gene data show CDR1 as SGDLS and CDR2 as YYNGEE. CDR3 size: 14 residues. The CDR3 nucleotides are TGTGCCAGCAGCGTAGGCGTAGCGGAAGAGACCCAGTACTTC. This codes for CASSVGVAEETQYF.

V and J are TRBV5-4 and TRBJ2-7, with 9 bases identical to TRBD1. Germline V gene lookup returns CDR1 SGHNT and CDR2 YYREEE (reference sequence). CDR3 length equals 15 residues. The junction had 9 bases not matched to a gene; V was cut back by 4 bases and J by 4 bases. The CDR3 is CASSAPGTGKYEQYF. CDR3 nucleotide sequence: TGTGCCAGCAGCGCGCCCGGGACAGGGAAGTACGAGCAGTACTTC.

This clone came up a few times. The V gene is TRBV2, the J gene TRBJ2-4; possible D gene TRBD2, 5 bases. The germline V and J ends were trimmed by 7 bases and 8 bases, with 9 bases remaining between them. CDR3 length equals 11 residues. Germline CDR1 SNHLY, CDR2 FYNNEI. The CDR3 reads CASTSYDIQYF. The CDR3 DNA reads TGTGCCAGCACTAGCTACGACATTCAGTACTTC. Full variable domain (outside the CDR3, taken from reference TRBV2 and TRBJ2-4): EPEVTQTPSHQVTQMGQEVILRCVPISNHLYFYWYRQILGQKVEFLVSFYNNEISEKSEIFDDQFSVERPDGSNFTLKIRSTKLEDSAMYFCASTSYDIQYFGAGTRLSVL.

Only a few counts were recorded for this clone. The chain uses TRBV6-4 and TRBJ1-1; D is uncertain. Trimming stripped 0 bases from V and 3 bases from J, with 11 bases between. The CDR3 length is 15 residues. Looked up from germline, CDR1 is MRHNA and CDR2 is SNTAGT. CDR3 residues: CASSDSGEEDTEAFF. CDR3 DNA: TGTGCCAGCAGTGACTCGGGTGAGGAGGACACTGAAGCTTTCTTT.

This clone occurred a few times. The genes are TRBV7-9 and TRBJ2-5, with 9 positions matching TRBD1. CDR1 is SEHNR, CDR2 FQNEAQ, per germline (reference sequence). Unmatched junction bases numbered 13, after V lost 3 bases and J lost 5 bases. The CDR3 spans 17 residues. CDR3 in DNA: TGTGCCAGCAGCTTCTTAGCCTTTCTGGACAGGGGTGAGACCCAGTACTTC. Translated, it gives CASSFLAFLDRGETQYF.

The chain links TRBV4-1 to TRBJ2-4; maybe TRBD1 (5 bases). Germline V gene sequence: CDR1 MGHRA, CDR2 YSYEKL. This CDR3 has 17 amino acids. Trimming removed 1 base from V and 0 bases from J, with 13 bases in between. CDR3 nucleotides: TGCGCCAGCAGCCAAGTGGTTCAGGGTCTAGCCAAAAACATTCAGTACTTC. Its protein product is CASSQVVQGLAKNIQYF.

The V call is TRBV6-1, the J call TRBJ1-2; possible D gene TRBD1, 5 bases. The CDR3 is made up of 13 amino acids. Germline V gene lookup returns CDR1 MNHNS and CDR2 SASEGT. The V gene lost 4 bases and the J gene lost 5 bases, with 11 bases spanning the gap. CDR3: CASSADRLYGYTF. The CDR3 nucleotides are TGTGCCAGCAGTGCCGACAGACTGTATGGCTACACCTTC.

This clone was picked up a small number of times. A junction boundary mismatches the germline segment, possibly from a read error. The DNA of the CDR3 is TGTGCTAGCAGCCCTCCGGGAGAGACCCAGTACTTC. Protein sequence: CASSPPGETQYF. The chain has TRBV7-7 and TRBJ2-5; D remains unclear. Per the germline V gene, CDR1 is SSHAT and CDR2 is FNYEAQ (reference sequence). This CDR3 region has 12 residues.

This clone was observed a single time. The V call is TRBV7-6, the J call TRBJ1-5; D may be TRBD1 (5 bases). CDR1 is SGHVS and CDR2 is FNYEAQ in the germline V gene. V was trimmed by 2 bases and J by 2 bases, leaving 13 bases between them. The CDR3 spans 16 residues. The chain's CDR3 is CASSLSVGRGNQPQHF. For the CDR3, the DNA is TGTGCCAGCAGCTTATCAGTGGGCAGGGGCAATCAGCCCCAGCATTTT.

V is TRBV6-6 and J is TRBJ2-7, with D perhaps matching TRBD2 (6 bases). Between the trimmed V and J ends, which lost 6 bases and 3 bases, there was a span of 18 bases. The germline gives CDR1 MNHNY, CDR2 SVGAGI (reference sequence). The CDR3 has 15 amino acids. The CDR3 region has the DNA TGTGCCAGCAGCTCTCCATCGGACGGGAGCTACGAGCAGTACTTC. It yields the protein CASSSPSDGSYEQYF.

This clone was recorded a few times. The V gene is TRBV30, the J gene TRBJ2-2; 12 bases align to TRBD2. The CDR3 runs 16 residues. V trimming: 0 bases; J trimming: 4 bases; junction bases outside the gene matches: 3. Looked up from germline, CDR1 is GTSNPN and CDR2 is SVGIG (reference sequence). The CDR3 protein is CAWSVGLAGLTGELFF. DNA for the CDR3: TGTGCCTGGAGTGTTGGACTAGCGGGGCTCACCGGGGAGCTGTTTTTT.

This clone appeared a few times. The chain recombines TRBV10-3 with TRBJ1-2, with TRBD1 identical over 8 bases. Germline loops: CDR1 ENHRY, CDR2 SYGVKD. Losses at the gene ends were 6 bases for V and 3 bases for J; bases not matched to a gene: 3. The CDR3 has 13 amino acids. CDR3 residues: CAISMGQDYGYTF. CDR3 sequence (DNA): TGTGCCATCAGCATGGGACAGGACTATGGCTACACCTTC.

V and J are TRBV7-2 and TRBJ2-7, with 10 nucleotides matching TRBD2. The trim removed 0 bases at V and 0 bases at J, leaving 2 bases unmatched. Germline values: CDR1 SGHTA, CDR2 FQGNSA. CDR3 length equals 16 residues. CDR3 DNA sequence: TGTGCCAGCAGCTTAGCCGGGACTAGCGACTCCTACGAGCAGTACTTC. Its protein product is CASSLAGTSDSYEQYF.

The gene calls are TRBV11-2 and TRBJ1-2; 7 bases map to TRBD1. The CDR3 runs to 17 residues. Germline lookup yields CDR1 SGHAT and CDR2 FQNNGV. Trimming cost V 6 bases and J 4 bases; bases outside gene matches: 17. The CDR3 here is CASRSPGGQDKSYGYTF. CDR3 coding DNA: TGTGCCAGCAGATCCCCAGGGGGGCAGGACAAATCCTATGGCTACACCTTC. Drawing the rest from reference TRBV11-2 and TRBJ1-2, the complete variable domain is EAGVAQSPRYKIIEKRQSVAFWCNPISGHATLYWYQQILGQGPKLLIQFQNNGVVDDSQLPKDRFSAERLKGVDSTLKIQPAKLEDSAVYLCASRSPGGQDKSYGYTFGSGTRLTVV.

This clone has only a few counts. The chain combines TRBV29-1 with TRBJ2-7; no reliable D call. Germline assignment: CDR1 SQVTM and CDR2 ANQGSEA. V lost 4 bases, J lost 2 bases, and 12 bases lay in between. This CDR3 region has 13 residues. The CDR3 nucleotides read TGCAGCGTTGCTCCCAGGTTTACCTACGAGCAGTACTTC. Amino acids: CSVAPRFTYEQYF.

This clone was counted only a few times. V and J are TRBV4-3 and TRBJ1-1, with D possibly being TRBD1 (5 bases). The CDR3 is 15 amino acids. Deletions cut 7 bases from V and 1 base from J, with 16 bases between. The germline gives CDR1 LGHNA, CDR2 YSLEER. The CDR3 sequence: CASKRVGGENTEAFF. The CDR3 nucleotides read TGCGCCAGCAAACGCGTCGGGGGAGAGAACACTGAAGCTTTCTTT.